Presented here are 21 T cell receptor beta chains from one specimen sequenced in a study of regulatory T cells in long-lasting Graves disease. The time point is: persistent/refractory GD, antithyroid drugs over 5 years with positive TRAb. With RNA extracted from PBMCs as input, the TCR library was made. According to the study, TCR beta libraries were built with iRepertoire HTBI primers and CDR3-region Arm-PCR. Each CDR3 protein gets one entry after TCRdb re-called the multiplex PCR reads with MiXCR. The profile covers about 460,000 distinct CDR3 sequences, with 22% appearing a single time and around 13% taken by the ten largest. Here the sequenced sample was peripheral blood mononuclear cells (PBMCs), taken when the disease was refractory, from a patient treated with antithyroid drugs. These receptors all stem from a female donor with Graves disease.

There are many counts of this clonotype. The rearrangement joins TRBV6-1 to TRBJ2-2, with 9 bases that match TRBD2. Germline assignment: CDR1 MNHNS and CDR2 SASEGT. This CDR3 has 15 residues. J gave up 7 bases and V 1 base, and 4 bases lay outside the gene matches. For the CDR3, the DNA is TGTGCCAGCAGTGAAGGCGGGGGGGCCAACGGGGAGCTGTTTTTT. Translation: CASSEGGGANGELFF.

The chain uses TRBV5-4 and TRBJ2-2; D might be TRBD1 (6 bases). The length of the CDR3 is 14 residues. Trimming left V 3 bases short and J 7 bases short, with 13 bases between. CDR1 and CDR2 (germline): SGHNT, YYREEE (reference sequence). CDR3 nucleotide sequence: TGTGCCAGCAGCTGGCTGGGGGCAGACGGGGAGCTGTTTTTT. Protein product: CASSWLGADGELFF.

This clonotype was counted only a few times. This sequence joins TRBV6-5 and TRBJ2-7; the match to TRBD1 covers 7 bases. Looked up from germline, CDR1 is MNHEY and CDR2 is SVGAGI. The CDR3 runs 14 residues. Germline trimming cut 4 bases from V and 3 bases from J; bases unmatched to any gene: 6. In nucleotides, the CDR3 is TGTGCCAGCAGTTGGGACCGGGACAGCTACGAGCAGTACTTC. It encodes CASSWDRDSYEQYF.

CDR3 sequence (DNA): TGCGCCAGCAGCTTGACGAACACAGGGGGCAGTGGGACTGAAGCTTTCTTT. Translation gives CASSLTNTGGSGTEAFF. This sequence joins TRBV5-1 and TRBJ1-1; TRBD1 matches 9 bases. Per germline, CDR1 SGHRS and CDR2 YFSETQ. The junction had 12 bases not matched to a gene; V was cut back by 1 base and J by 5 bases. The CDR3 contains 17 residues.

This clonotype has just a few counts. The gene calls are TRBV29-1 and TRBJ2-2; possibly TRBD2 for D (6 bases). CDR1 and CDR2 (germline): SQVTM, ANQGSEA. The CDR3 covers 15 residues. V gave up 7 bases and J gave up 0 bases, with 15 bases separating them. CDR3 residues: CSARGGTTNTGELFF. CDR3 in DNA: TGCAGCGCCCGTGGGGGGACCACGAACACCGGGGAGCTGTTTTTT.

This clonotype was seen ten or more times. The rearrangement links TRBV12-5 to TRBJ2-5; D is undetermined. V was trimmed by 0 bases and J by 0 bases, leaving 8 bases between them. The CDR3 length is 15 residues. Germline lookup yields CDR1 LGHNT and CDR2 FRNRAP. The CDR3 is CASGLVSWYQETQYF. In DNA form, the CDR3 reads TGTGCTAGTGGTTTGGTATCTTGGTACCAAGAGACCCAGTACTTC.

The rearrangement uses TRBV7-9 and TRBJ2-1; D may be TRBD2 (5 bases). CDR3 length: 11 amino acids. Germline CDR1 and CDR2: SEHNR and FQNEAQ (reference sequence). V was trimmed by 6 bases and J by 10 bases, leaving 10 bases between them. The CDR3 spells CASSRTGEQFF. DNA of the CDR3: TGTGCCAGCAGTAGAACGGGGGAGCAGTTCTTC.

This clonotype was counted many times. The chain carries TRBV29-1 and TRBJ1-1; TRBD1 is a possible D gene (5 bases). V was pared by 3 bases and J by 0 bases, with 5 bases between. The CDR3 extends over 12 amino acids. Germline V lookup: CDR1 SQVTM, CDR2 ANQGSEA. CDR3 sequence (DNA): TGCAGCGTTGAGGACATGAACACTGAAGCTTTCTTT. Translating gives CSVEDMNTEAFF.

This clonotype has more than one count but fewer than ten. The V gene is TRBV7-9, the J gene TRBJ2-5; 8 bases are a match to TRBD2. Trimming removed 6 bases from V and 1 base from J; junction bases left unmatched: 4. The CDR3 totals 14 residues. Germline values: CDR1 SEHNR, CDR2 FQNEAQ (reference sequence). CDR3 sequence reads: CASSVAGFQETQYF. The CDR3 DNA reads TGTGCCAGCAGTGTAGCGGGGTTCCAAGAGACCCAGTACTTC.

J is TRBJ2-2 and V is TRBV9; D might be TRBD2 (6 bases). This CDR3 has 17 amino acids. V was pared by 1 base and J by 4 bases, with 17 bases between. CDR1 is SGDLS and CDR2 is YYNGEE in the germline V gene. CDR3 protein: CASSVSSTVGGTGELFF. The DNA of the CDR3 is TGTGCCAGCAGCGTAAGCTCGACGGTCGGGGGCACCGGGGAGCTGTTTTTT.

This clonotype occurred once. A much larger clone sits a single nucleotide away, making a read error possible. The V call is TRBV2, the J call TRBJ2-7; D possibly uses TRBD1 or TRBD2 (5 bases each). Germline V CDR1 and CDR2: SNHLY, FYNNEI. The CDR3 length is 16 residues. The V end lost 3 bases, the J end lost 5 bases, and 20 bases lay between the germline ends. In DNA, the CDR3 is TGTGCCAGCAGTGAGAGGGGTAGCAGGAGTATCCACGAGCAGTACTTC. It translates to CASSERGSRSIHEQYF.

This clonotype was observed many times. The V call is TRBV6-6, the J call TRBJ1-1, with 7 bases fitting TRBD1. V lost 0 bases, J lost 1 base, and 2 bases stayed unmatched. This CDR3 has 15 residues. The germline gives CDR1 MNHNY, CDR2 SVGAGI (reference sequence). The CDR3 region has the DNA TGTGCCAGCAGTTACTCGGGACAGACGAACACTGAAGCTTTCTTT. Translating it yields CASSYSGQTNTEAFF.

This clonotype was seen ten or more times. This chain connects TRBV12-3 or TRBV12-4 to TRBJ2-7, with 9 bases lining up with TRBD1. The CDR3 is made up of 14 amino acids. With V trimmed by 5 bases and J by 6 bases, 8 bases remained unmatched. CDR3 coding DNA: TGTGCCAGCAGTCCAGACCGGGACAGGGTCGAGCAGTACTTC. Translating gives CASSPDRDRVEQYF.

V gene TRBV13 combines with J gene TRBJ2-1, with 10 bases lining up with TRBD2. The CDR3 has 15 amino acids. With 1 base clipped from V and 3 bases from J, the junction kept 0 bases outside the gene matches. Germline values: CDR1 PRHDT, CDR2 FYEKMQ (reference sequence). This CDR3 reads CASSLASGGYNEQFF. The CDR3, as DNA: TGTGCCAGCAGCTTAGCTAGCGGGGGCTACAATGAGCAGTTCTTC.

V and J are TRBV5-1 and TRBJ2-7, with 9 positions matching TRBD2. CDR3 size: 15 residues. From germline, CDR1 is SGHRS and CDR2 YFSETQ. V shed 4 bases and J 0 bases; nucleotides not matched to a gene: 5. CDR3 coding DNA: TGCGCCAGCAGCCCACTAGCGGGTTTCTCCTACGAGCAGTACTTC. It is translated as CASSPLAGFSYEQYF.

This clonotype was seen just once. A read error may explain this, as a much larger clone is one base away. The CDR3 DNA sequence: TGTCCCAGCAGGGGACAATTCAACACCGGGGAGCTGTTTTTT. Protein sequence: CPSRGQFNTGELFF. J is TRBJ2-2 and V is TRBV6-2 or TRBV6-3, with D possibly being TRBD1 (6 bases). Germline V gives CDR1 MNHEY, CDR2 SVGEGT. The CDR3 consists of 14 residues.

The sample holds many counts of this clonotype. The CDR3 loop is CASRLTASYGYTF. The CDR3 region has the DNA TGTGCCAGCAGACTGACAGCTTCTTATGGCTACACCTTC. This rearrangement joins TRBV27 to TRBJ1-2, with D possibly TRBD1 on 5 matching bases. This CDR3 region has 13 residues. V was pared by 6 bases and J by 5 bases, with 13 bases between. Germline CDR1 is MNHEY and CDR2 is SMNVEV (reference sequence).

The sample holds a few counts of this clonotype. The J gene is TRBJ2-4, the V gene TRBV7-2; D uncertain. CDR1 SGHTA and CDR2 FQGNSA come from the germline V gene. This CDR3 is 13 amino acids long. V was cut by 5 bases and J by 5 bases, with 10 bases left in between. CDR3 DNA sequence: TGTGCCAGCAGCAACGGATGGGAAAACATTCAGTACTTC. Translating it yields CASSNGWENIQYF.

This clonotype was found a few times. The rearrangement links TRBV3-1 to TRBJ2-5; a possible D gene is TRBD2 (5 bases). Trimming removed 4 bases from V and 0 bases from J, with 12 bases in between. Looked up from germline, CDR1 is LGHDT and CDR2 is YNNKEL (reference sequence). The CDR3 has 15 residues. CDR3 amino acids: CASSLFADYQETQYF. DNA of the CDR3: TGTGCCAGCAGCCTATTTGCGGACTACCAAGAGACCCAGTACTTC.

This clonotype was seen ten or more times. The chain links TRBV7-2 to TRBJ1-4; D uncertain. Per the germline V gene, CDR1 is SGHTA and CDR2 is FQGNSA. The germline V and J ends were trimmed by 5 bases and 0 bases, with 13 bases remaining between them. This CDR3 is built from 16 residues. The CDR3: CASSPGPVATNEKLFF. The CDR3 region has the DNA TGTGCCAGCAGCCCCGGTCCCGTTGCAACTAATGAAAAACTGTTTTTT.

This clonotype was recorded at least ten times. The V and J genes are TRBV28 and TRBJ1-6; D is possibly TRBD1 (5 bases). The V end was cut by 5 bases, the J end by 6 bases, with 8 bases between. The CDR3 is 13 amino acids. CDR1 and CDR2 (germline): MDHEN, SYDVKM. CDR3 sequence (DNA): TGTGCCAGCAGTCGGGGCTTTAATTCACCCCTCCACTTT. It is translated as CASSRGFNSPLHF.